The 23 T cell receptor beta chains below were found in one sample sequenced in a study of blood T cell repertoires in COVID-19. The protocol was immunoSEQ multiplex PCR, while the TCRdb copy is restricted to in-frame clones and leaves out a portion. This sample has 200,000 to 250,000 clones, with 70% to 85% found just once. The specimen sequenced was peripheral blood. The receptor set was obtained from a middle-aged woman with active or convalescent COVID-19.

The V call is TRBV2, the J call TRBJ1-2; no clear D gene. V was clipped by 5 bases and J by 12 bases, with 4 bases between them. The CDR3 has 8 amino acids. CDR1 SNHLY and CDR2 FYNNEI come from the germline V gene. As DNA, the CDR3 is TGTGCCAGCAGTTTTAACACCTTC. Protein product: CASSFNTF.

The rearrangement joins TRBV5-4 to TRBJ1-1, with TRBD1 matching over 9 bases. The CDR3 contains 18 residues. In germline, CDR1 is SGHNT, CDR2 YYREEE (reference sequence). Germline trimming cut 3 bases from V and 4 bases from J; bases unmatched to any gene: 16. CDR3 DNA: TGTGCCAGCAGCTCCCCCGTTGGGACAGGGTTGAGGAGCACTGAAGCTTTCTTT. It specifies CASSSPVGTGLRSTEAFF.

This chain uses TRBV29-1 with TRBJ1-1, with D possibly matching TRBD1 (6 bases). This CDR3 has 13 residues. Germline lookup yields CDR1 SQVTM and CDR2 ANQGSEA. Trimming shortened V by 7 bases and J by 5 bases, and 17 bases separated the two germline ends. The CDR3 spells CSAQTRGRTEAFF. The CDR3 DNA follows: TGCAGCGCCCAAACCAGGGGCAGGACTGAAGCTTTCTTT.

This clone was found once. Other DNA sequences in the sample encode the same CDR3. The chain couples TRBV19 to TRBJ1-1, with 7 bases lining up with TRBD1. With 7 bases clipped from V and 0 bases from J, the junction kept 5 bases outside the gene matches. The CDR3 spans 14 residues. The germline V gene encodes CDR1 LNHDA and CDR2 SQIVND (reference sequence). The CDR3 here is CASTRTGMNTEAFF. The CDR3 DNA reads TGTGCCAGTACCAGGACAGGTATGAACACTGAAGCTTTCTTT.

The gene calls are TRBV3-1 (or the pseudogene TRBV3-2) and TRBJ1-4; TRBD1 might be the D (5 bases). V shed 5 bases and J shed 1 base, with 17 bases lying between them. The CDR3 loop spans 17 amino acids. CDR1 and CDR2 from the germline V gene are LGHDT and YNNKEL (reference sequence). The CDR3 loop is CASSSDRETLTNEKLFF. The CDR3 nucleotides are TGTGCCAGCAGCTCCGACAGAGAGACCCTAACTAATGAAAAACTGTTTTTT.

Note on this clone: Other DNA variants within this sample encode the same CDR3. The gene calls are TRBV5-4 and TRBJ1-2, with D perhaps TRBD1 (5 bases). The germline CDR1 and CDR2 sequences are SGHNT and YYREEE (reference sequence). There are 14 residues in the CDR3. V was trimmed by 0 bases and J by 4 bases, leaving 10 bases between them. CDR3 residues: CASSLAGTVYGYTF. DNA of the CDR3: TGTGCCAGCAGCTTGGCCGGGACTGTCTATGGCTACACCTTC.

This rearrangement joins TRBV7-3 to TRBJ2-5, with D possibly TRBD2 on 6 matching bases. CDR1 SGHTA and CDR2 FQGTGA come from the germline V gene. V was pared by 5 bases and J by 3 bases, with 10 bases between. The CDR3 has 13 residues. DNA for the CDR3: TGTGCCAGCAGCCCATGGGGGGAAGAGACCCAGTACTTC. Amino acid sequence: CASSPWGEETQYF.

The rearrangement joins TRBV18 to TRBJ1-5; no clear D. CDR1 is KGHSH, CDR2 LQKENI, per germline. This CDR3 contains 18 residues. V was pared by 0 bases and J by 4 bases, with 19 bases between. The CDR3 DNA reads as TGTGCCAGCTCACCACCGGCTCCGAGGGAGAGGGTAAATCAGCCCCAGCATTTT. Translating gives CASSPPAPRERVNQPQHF.

This clone occurred a few times. The chain couples TRBV18 to TRBJ1-3; D is uncertain. The V end lost 3 bases, the J end lost 1 base, and 7 bases lay between the germline ends. CDR1 and CDR2 from the germline V gene are KGHSH and LQKENI. This CDR3 region has 14 residues. CDR3 DNA: TGTGCCAGCTCACCGCAGGTTTCTGGAAACACCATATATTTT. Translation: CASSPQVSGNTIYF. Together with reference TRBV18 and TRBJ1-3, the CDR3 gives the full variable domain: NAGVMQNPRHLVRRRGQEARLRCSPMKGHSHVYWYRQLPEEGLKFMVYLQKENIIDESGMPKERFSAEFPKEGPSILRIQQVVRGDSAAYFCASSPQVSGNTIYFGEGSWLTVV.

This clone is a singleton in its sample. The chain combines TRBV19 with TRBJ1-1, with D unresolved. Germline assignment: CDR1 LNHDA and CDR2 SQIVND (reference sequence). V shed 8 bases and J shed 7 bases, with 11 bases lying between them. The CDR3 sequence is 11 residues long. In DNA, the CDR3 is TGTGCCAGTTGGAGATTTAATGAAGCTTTCTTT. Amino acid sequence: CASWRFNEAFF.

V gene TRBV12-3 or TRBV12-4 combines with J gene TRBJ1-2; D remains ambiguous. This CDR3 region has 13 residues. V lost 5 bases, J lost 1 base, and 8 bases lay in between. The CDR3 reads CASSPQVNYGYTF. Written as DNA, the CDR3 is TGTGCCAGCAGTCCCCAGGTTAACTATGGCTACACCTTC.

This clone has more than one count but fewer than ten. The rearrangement links TRBV18 to TRBJ1-3; D call uncertain. The V end lost 0 bases, the J end lost 0 bases, and 6 bases lay between the germline ends. CDR3 size: 15 residues. CDR1 and CDR2 from the germline V gene are KGHSH and LQKENI. CDR3 sequence: CASSPPAASGNTIYF. Written as DNA, the CDR3 is TGTGCCAGCTCACCACCGGCGGCCTCTGGAAACACCATATATTTT.

The gene calls are TRBV27 and TRBJ1-5, with TRBD1 matching over 12 bases. This CDR3 contains 14 residues. After removal of 5 bases from V and 8 bases from J, the junction contained 4 bases not matched to a gene. Germline loops: CDR1 MNHEY, CDR2 SMNVEV (reference sequence). The CDR3 loop reads CASSGTGGLKPQHF. For the CDR3, the DNA is TGTGCCAGCAGTGGGACAGGGGGCCTAAAGCCCCAGCATTTT.

This clone showed up just once. This chain links TRBV10-3 with TRBJ1-6, with TRBD1 identical over 7 bases. With 9 bases clipped from V and 1 base from J, the junction kept 9 bases outside the gene matches. Per germline, CDR1 ENHRY and CDR2 SYGVKD. CDR3 length: 16 amino acids. The CDR3 bases are TGTGCCATAGAACCGGGACAGCCTTCCTATAATTCACCCCTCCACTTT. This codes for CAIEPGQPSYNSPLHF.

The genes are TRBV29-1 and TRBJ2-1; 12 bases agree with TRBD2. Looked up from germline, CDR1 is SQVTM and CDR2 is ANQGSEA. CDR3 length: 14 residues. The V and J ends lost 6 bases and 6 bases, in that order; junction bases with no gene match: 6. Written as DNA, the CDR3 is TGCAGCGTCCGGCTAGCGGGGGGGATCAATGAGCAGTTCTTC. It specifies CSVRLAGGINEQFF.

This clone has more than one count but fewer than ten. The chain employs TRBV6-5 and TRBJ2-3; 8 nucleotides line up with TRBD2. V was pared by 6 bases and J by 4 bases, with 6 bases of the junction left unmatched. Germline CDR1 MNHEY, CDR2 SVGAGI. This CDR3 has 14 residues. The CDR3 protein is CASRVAGFADTQYF. CDR3 nucleotides: TGTGCCAGCAGAGTAGCGGGGTTTGCAGATACGCAGTATTTT.

This clone was picked up many times. The J gene is TRBJ1-6, the V gene TRBV27, with D perhaps matching TRBD1 (5 bases). V was clipped by 1 base and J by 9 bases, with 13 bases between them. This CDR3 region has 15 residues. The germline V gene has CDR1 MNHEY and CDR2 SMNVEV (reference sequence). Written as DNA, the CDR3 is TGTGCCAGCAGTTTATTTCGGGGGGGGATTTCACCCCTCCACTTT. Encoded protein: CASSLFRGGISPLHF.

The chain has TRBV6-5 and TRBJ1-1; a weak D match, TRBD1 (5 bases). Germline lookup yields CDR1 MNHEY and CDR2 SVGAGI. Between the trimmed V and J ends, which lost 10 bases and 1 base, there was a span of 10 bases. This CDR3 has 12 residues. CDR3: CATRRGNTEAFF. The CDR3 coding sequence is TGTGCCACCCGGAGGGGGAACACTGAAGCTTTCTTT.

V gene TRBV14 combines with J gene TRBJ1-2; D is unclear. The V gene lost 3 bases and the J gene lost 0 bases, with 11 bases spanning the gap. The CDR3 loop spans 15 amino acids. CDR1 and CDR2 (germline): SGHDN, FVKESK. The CDR3 region has the DNA TGTGCCAGCAGCCAGTGGCCGGGAGCTAACTATGGCTACACCTTC. This sequence encodes CASSQWPGANYGYTF.

The chain couples TRBV7-9 to TRBJ2-2; 7 bases are shared with TRBD1. Losses at the gene ends were 7 bases for V and 2 bases for J; bases not matched to a gene: 4. Germline V gene data show CDR1 as SEHNR and CDR2 as FQNEAQ (reference sequence). CDR3 size: 14 residues. The CDR3, as DNA: TGTGCCAGCAACAGGGGTCTCAACACCGGGGAGCTGTTTTTT. Translation: CASNRGLNTGELFF. Full variable domain (missing parts from reference TRBV7-9 and TRBJ2-2): DTGVSQNPRHKITKRGQNVTFRCDPISEHNRLYWYRQTLGQGPEFLTYFQNEAQLEKSRLLSDRFSAERPKGSFSTLEIQRTEQGDSAMYLCASNRGLNTGELFFGEGSRLTVL.

Only one count was recorded for this clone. The V gene is TRBV29-1, the J gene TRBJ1-2; D possibly corresponds to TRBD1 (5 bases). CDR1 is SQVTM and CDR2 is ANQGSEA in the germline V gene. V gave up 6 bases and J gave up 6 bases, with 17 bases separating them. The CDR3 is 13 residues long. CDR3 coding DNA: TGCAGCGTCCCCCGGGGGGATGGGGATGGCTACACCTTC. This codes for CSVPRGDGDGYTF.

The rearrangement links TRBV6-5 to TRBJ2-5; 10 bases are shared with TRBD1. The CDR3 consists of 15 residues. V was clipped by 6 bases and J by 5 bases; unmatched bases: 9. Germline CDR1 is MNHEY and CDR2 is SVGAGI. CDR3 DNA: TGTGCCAGCAGAAAAAGACAGGGGGCTTCGGAGACCCAGTACTTC. It is translated as CASRKRQGASETQYF.

This sequence joins TRBV5-5 and TRBJ1-1, with D perhaps matching TRBD1 (5 bases). The CDR3 runs 14 residues. Per the germline V gene, CDR1 is SGHKS and CDR2 is YYEKEE (reference sequence). The V end lost 4 bases, the J end lost 5 bases, and 15 bases lay between the germline ends. CDR3 DNA: TGTGCCAGCAGCCCGGACCCGCAGGGTACTGAAGCTTTCTTT. Its translation: CASSPDPQGTEAFF.